Below, one T cell receptor beta chain is given with its context. Its antigen specificity is not known. One base away there is no much larger clone; base qualities are not given. The record originates from a study of OX40 agonist ivuxolimab in advanced cancers. Regarding the complete study: The costimulatory receptor OX40 (CD134) was targeted by ivuxolimab, a fully human IgG2 agonistic monoclonal antibody. Intravenous ivuxolimab was administered to patients every 2 weeks at six dose levels: 0.01, 0.1, 0.3, 1.5, 3 and 10 mg/kg. The paper reports the monotherapy dose-escalation portion (N ≈ 50 patients) of the phase I ivuxolimab trial. The point of sequencing TCRbeta in the periphery was to test whether ivuxolimab changed TCR sequence diversity and drove clonal T-cell expansion. Among the roughly 52 dose-escalation patients, about 20 had hepatocellular carcinoma, approximately 15 melanoma, 9 renal cell carcinoma and 9 head and neck cancer. Patients were allowed to have had prior anti-PD-1, anti-PD-L1 or anti-CTLA-4 therapy, and 30% to 50% of the dose-escalation patients had previously received checkpoint inhibitors. Partial responses were achieved by three dose-escalation patients, of whom one had hepatocellular carcinoma and two had cutaneous melanoma. In the dose-escalation cohort, around four fifths of patients were male, and the mean age was roughly 60 years with a range of 23 to 79.

For sequencing of the TCRbeta CDR3 region, genomic DNA was extracted from the sorted cells. The immunoSEQ Assay was used for sequencing of TCRbeta CDR3 regions. Imported from immuneACCESS, the table was reduced by TCRdb to in-frame sequences with V and J called. These copies leave out some clones; in studies compared against another copy, an unresolved V gene accounts for under half, and the cause of the remainder is not known. This sample gives around 77,000 clones in total; around nine tenths of them show up just once. Roughly 4.9% of the sample lies in the top ten. The V end loses 4 bases and the J end loses 8 bases, and a stretch of 12 bases separates them. The germline V gene yields SGHDT for CDR1 and YYEEEE for CDR2. The CDR3 sequence holds 12 residues, the cysteine and phenylalanine included. The CDR3 DNA has 36 bases and is translated from base 1. Here is what the overall study found, with its caveats: Partial responders in the 0.1-3.0 mg/kg groups had among the lowest normalized peripheral clonal expansion, especially among CD8+ T cells. After ivuxolimab, more expanded clones were found on average in CD8+ T cells than in CD4+ T cells. Clonal expansion of both CD4+ and CD8+ blood T cells was observed from baseline to week 6 at doses 0.1 to 3.0 mg/kg. Low levels of normalized T-cell clonal expansion were also shown by some nonresponding patients. The antigen specificity of the clonally expanded peripheral T cells was not determined.

Patients with a history of autoimmune disease or receiving systemic immunosuppression were excluded from the trial. In every dose cohort, peripheral blood was drawn for TCR sequencing at baseline, cycle 4 day 1, and cycle 7 day 1. The samples were drawn from a first-in-human, open-label, multicenter phase I dose-escalation trial of ivuxolimab. Adults with locally advanced or metastatic head and neck squamous cell, hepatocellular, melanoma or renal cell carcinoma were enrolled in the trial. CD4+ and CD8+ T cells were sorted separately from peripheral blood before TCR sequencing. This TCR was sampled from an adult with an advanced solid tumor such as melanoma, head and neck, liver or kidney cancer. The chain couples TRBV5-6 to TRBJ1-2; no confident D gene assignment can be made. Sequencing was performed on CD4+ or CD8+ T cells sorted from blood, taken in a trial of the OX40 agonist ivuxolimab. The encoded CDR3 is CASSGRTWGYTF. The bases are TGTGCCAGCAGCGGACGGACCTGGGGCTACACCTTC.